This TCR beta chain was recovered during a study of beta chain features in type 1 diabetes. Germline assignment: CDR1 SGHAT and CDR2 FQNNGV. This CDR3 region has 14 residues. V lost 2 bases to trimming and J lost 1 base, with 8 bases between them. With regard to this clone: Its antigen is not known.

The study, taken as a whole, reports: PCR, the amplification step, might favor shorter templates, equally in patients and controls. Within patients, naive, central memory and Treg TCRB repertoires seemed more similar than within healthy donors.

Investigators reverse transcribed all isolated RNA, so they sequenced expressed TCRB transcripts. Naive, central memory and regulatory T cell samples produced a mean of roughly 3.9 million reads. TCRdb keeps only in-frame clones here, not all; method: immunoSEQ multiplex PCR. Here the sample spans 810,000 or so clones, 15% to 20% being singletons. The chain uses TRBV11-2 and TRBJ1-1; D is ambiguous. This sequence originates from a woman between 18 and 29 years old in good health. The sequenced material came from naive CD4+ T cells from blood. The CDR3 region has the DNA TGTGCCAGCAGCTTACGATACCAGAACACTGAAGCTTTCTTT. This gives the protein CASSLRYQNTEAFF.